This TCR beta chain was profiled in a study of T-cell memory formation after mild COVID-19 (dated by TCRdb to the early 2020s). For the wider study: Most TCR sequence clusters were specific to one of the two donors. In a couple of donors, T-cell clones that expanded and contracted after mild COVID-19 were tracked by sequencing TCRalpha and TCRbeta repertoires over time. Two young, previously healthy adult volunteers made up the cohort, one male and one female.

From cysteine to phenylalanine, the CDR3 is 15 amino acids long. CDR3 DNA is the only sequence kept; it has 45 bases, read in frame from the first base. Trimming removed 1 base from V and 4 bases from J; the gene matches leave 6 bases unexplained. Looking up the germline V gene yields CDR1 LGHNA and CDR2 YNFKEQ. General study outcomes and caveats: Clones that contracted from day 15 to 85 showed balanced CD4/CD8 phenotypes, whereas a second wave of clones that expanded from day 15 to 37 leaned towards CD4+. The study included only two mild cases, and larger cohorts that include severe cases with pre-infection samples were judged to be necessary. SARS-CoV-2 specificity of the second-wave clones peaking on day 37 was not confirmed. Contracting CD4+ clones appeared mostly in the CM and EM memory subsets, whereas CD8+ clones were enriched in EMRA. Some responding clones were detected in pre-infection memory, which suggested that pre-existing cross-reactive memory T cells had joined the SARS-CoV-2 response.

With regard to this clonotype: The antigen this receptor binds is unknown. Base qualities are not at hand, and no much larger clone is one base apart.

Ficoll-Paque density gradient centrifugation was the method used to isolate PBMCs. The listed sequencing device is Illumina NovaSeq 6000. cDNA libraries for TCRalpha and TCRbeta were prepared by 5'RACE using constant-segment primers, with sample barcodes and unique molecular identifiers added. Trizol reagent was used to extract RNA from every sample. Amplification of the libraries took two PCR steps, and the second step added a second sample barcode plus Illumina TruSeq adapters. Libraries were sequenced on an Illumina NovaSeq with 2 x 150 bp paired-end reads. The study's own analysis went as follows. The reads were demultiplexed and collapsed into UMI-guided consensus sequences using migec v1.2.7. With mixcr v2.1.11, UMI consensuses were aligned to TRA and TRB V and J templates and assembled into clonotypes. Clonotypes were classified as expanded or contracted when called significant by both edgeR and NoisET, with noise models trained on biological replicates. For edgeR calls, a false discovery rate-adjusted p below 0.01 and a log2 fold-change threshold of 1 were applied. PCA with hierarchical clustering of max-normalized trajectories of the 1000 most abundant clonotypes was used as exploratory dynamics analysis. Separately sequenced CD4+ and CD8+ repertoires were used to assign the CD4 or CD8 phenotype of responding clones. TCRdb handled the public reads itself, with Q25 trimming in fastp and clone calling in MiXCR, and kept productive beta chains. Each record represents a unique CDR3 protein, reported with the most common genes and DNA among its rows. Here the V and J calls rest on TCRdb's processing, not on the authors' analysis. Counted in this sample were about 250,000 distinct CDR3 sequences; 15% of them appeared once. The biggest ten clones account for under 2.5% of the sample.

This clonotype was sampled from an adult woman who had mild COVID-19 (a few samples of this study predate the infection). The sample titles of this study are shuffled in the database, so cell type and time point are left out; the donor was told from shared clones. The sample comprised PBMCs or a T cell subset sorted from them (not recorded which). This chain joins TRBV4-2 to TRBJ1-2; TRBD1 aligns with 7 central bases. The DNA sequence follows: TGTGCCAGCAGCCAAGCATTCGGACAGGCCTATGGCTACACCTTC. It encodes CASSQAFGQAYGYTF.